These 25 T cell receptor beta chains were all obtained from the same sample, sequenced in a study of coeliac disease. Sequencing used immunoSEQ multiplex PCR; TCRdb keeps in-frame clones, though not all of them. Here the sample spans approximately 2,500 clones, 70% to 85% being singletons. Sequencing was carried out using lymphocytes from the gut lamina propria. The receptors come from a human donor without celiac disease.

The genes are TRBV5-5 and TRBJ2-1, with D possibly matching TRBD1 (6 bases). The germline V gene encodes CDR1 SGHKS and CDR2 YYEKEE (reference sequence). The CDR3 extends over 13 amino acids. Trimming pared 4 bases from V and 3 bases from J, leaving 8 bases between. In DNA, the CDR3 is TGTGCCAGCAGCCAGGACAGCTACAATGAGCAGTTCTTC. Protein sequence: CASSQDSYNEQFF.

The chain couples TRBV6-5 to TRBJ2-4, with 9 bases matching TRBD1. Germline CDR1 reads MNHEY; CDR2 reads SVGAGI. The length of the CDR3 is 16 residues. Trimming at V came to 4 bases and at J to 5 bases, leaving 9 bases not matched to a gene. CDR3 in amino acids: CASSSLGTGRQNIQYF. CDR3 nucleotides: TGTGCCAGCAGTTCCCTCGGGACAGGGAGGCAAAACATTCAGTACTTC.

The chain has TRBV10-3 and TRBJ2-7; 7 nucleotides match TRBD1. CDR3 length equals 11 residues. The V and J ends lost 5 bases and 6 bases, in that order; junction bases with no gene match: 1. Germline V CDR1 and CDR2: ENHRY, SYGVKD. Here the CDR3 DNA reads TGTGCCATCAGTTCAGGGGGCGAGCAGTACTTC. The encoded protein is CAISSGGEQYF.

This clone was seen a handful of times. The rearrangement joins TRBV7-6 to TRBJ2-2; 9 bases are shared with TRBD2. V lost 5 bases and J lost 3; bases outside the gene matches: 22. The germline V gene encodes CDR1 SGHVS and CDR2 FNYEAQ. The CDR3 spans 21 residues. CDR3 nucleotide sequence: TGTGCCAGCAGCATAAGAAGAAGCGGGAGGCCCCCCGGGGGATACACCGGGGAGCTGTTTTTT. This sequence encodes CASSIRRSGRPPGGYTGELFF.

The chain links TRBV10-1 to TRBJ2-3, with D perhaps matching TRBD2 (5 bases). Germline values: CDR1 WNHNN, CDR2 SYGVQD (reference sequence). V was cut by 4 bases and J by 0 bases, with 5 bases left in between. This CDR3 comprises 13 residues. The DNA of the CDR3 is TGCGCCAGCAGTGGGACTAGCACAGATACGCAGTATTTT. Residues: CASSGTSTDTQYF.

This clone was seen a handful of times. CDR3 coding DNA: TGTGCCAGCAGCCAACCTGACAGGGGGCTCTATGGCTACACCTTC. Amino acid sequence: CASSQPDRGLYGYTF. The chain joins TRBV4-2 to TRBJ1-2; 10 bases align to TRBD1. CDR3 length: 15 amino acids. Germline V CDR1 and CDR2: LGHNA, YNFKEQ. The trim removed 2 bases at V and 4 bases at J, leaving 4 bases unmatched.

The CDR3 DNA follows: TGCAGCGTTGAAGAGGGACAGGGGGCGAAAGGCACAGATACGCAGTATTTT. Translation gives CSVEEGQGAKGTDTQYF. V is TRBV29-1 and J is TRBJ2-3; 12 bases fit TRBD1. Germline CDR1 SQVTM, CDR2 ANQGSEA. With V trimmed by 0 bases and J by 1 base, 5 bases remained unmatched. The CDR3 runs 17 residues.

This clone was picked up a small number of times. CDR3 sequence reads: CASSQGLAGGVEQYF. The DNA for the CDR3 is TGTGCCAGCAGCCAGGGACTAGCGGGAGGGGTCGAGCAGTACTTC. V and J are TRBV9 and TRBJ2-7; 16 positions match TRBD2. CDR1 and CDR2 from the germline V gene are SGDLS and YYNGEE. The V and J ends lost 4 bases and 6 bases, in that order; junction bases with no gene match: 4. The CDR3 sequence is 15 residues long.

The rearrangement joins TRBV11-3 to TRBJ2-2; 8 nucleotides line up with TRBD2. Per the germline V gene, CDR1 is SGHNT and CDR2 is YENEEA. The CDR3 spans 15 residues. Germline trimming cut 5 bases from V and 6 bases from J; bases unmatched to any gene: 8. The CDR3 reads CASSPPGGPSGELFF. The CDR3 region has the DNA TGTGCCAGCAGCCCCCCGGGGGGGCCCTCCGGGGAGCTGTTTTTT.

A few counts support this clone. The rearrangement uses TRBV7-9 and TRBJ1-5; D is undetermined. V lost 3 bases and J lost 0, with 9 bases in between. The germline CDR1 and CDR2 sequences are SEHNR and FQNEAQ (reference sequence). The CDR3 is 15 residues long. The CDR3: CASSLGGYSNQPQHF. Written as DNA, the CDR3 is TGTGCCAGCAGCTTGGGAGGGTATAGCAATCAGCCCCAGCATTTT.

This chain links TRBV27 with TRBJ1-4, with D tentatively TRBD1 (5 bases). This CDR3 has 13 amino acids. The V gene lost 1 base and the J gene lost 7 bases, with 7 bases spanning the gap. Germline CDR1 is MNHEY and CDR2 is SMNVEV (reference sequence). Here the CDR3 reads CASSLWGGEKLFF. The CDR3, as DNA: TGTGCCAGCAGTTTATGGGGGGGTGAAAAACTGTTTTTT.

The rearrangement links TRBV5-4 to TRBJ1-2, with 9 bases matching TRBD1. This CDR3 spans 14 amino acids. The V and J ends lost 4 bases and 4 bases, in that order; junction bases with no gene match: 5. CDR1 and CDR2 from the germline V gene are SGHNT and YYREEE (reference sequence). This CDR3 is CASSPDRGSYGYTF. In DNA form, the CDR3 reads TGTGCCAGCAGCCCGGACAGGGGAAGCTATGGCTACACCTTC.

The genes are TRBV5-5 and TRBJ2-7; 7 bases agree with TRBD1. With V trimmed by 4 bases and J by 6 bases, 10 bases remained unmatched. The CDR3 is 14 residues long. Germline V CDR1 and CDR2: SGHKS, YYEKEE (reference sequence). The CDR3, as DNA: TGTGCCAGCAGCCTAGACAGGGCTGAAGGCGAGCAGTACTTC. The encoded protein is CASSLDRAEGEQYF.

This chain links TRBV19 with TRBJ1-2; no reliable D call. CDR3 length: 15 amino acids. Trimming took 2 bases from V and 0 from J, leaving 10 bases between them. Germline V gene sequence: CDR1 LNHDA, CDR2 SQIVND (reference sequence). The CDR3 region has the DNA TGTGCCAGTAGTATACCCGGAGCCTCTAACTATGGCTACACCTTC. Its translation is CASSIPGASNYGYTF.

This clone was seen more than once but under ten times. The J gene is TRBJ2-5, the V gene TRBV7-6, with a possible D match to TRBD2 (6 bases). The CDR3 sequence is 16 residues long. Germline lookup yields CDR1 SGHVS and CDR2 FNYEAQ. Deletions cut 0 bases from V and 5 bases from J, with 16 bases between. The CDR3 region is CASSLALVGAGETQYF. CDR3 in DNA: TGTGCCAGCAGCTTAGCACTCGTGGGAGCGGGTGAGACCCAGTACTTC.

The gene calls are TRBV4-1 and TRBJ2-2; 12 bases agree with TRBD2. The CDR3 runs to 17 residues. In germline, CDR1 is MGHRA, CDR2 YSYEKL. The ends lost 2 bases at V and 5 bases at J; junction bases unmatched: 6. CDR3 residues: CASSQFTSGRLTGELFF. CDR3 DNA sequence: TGCGCCAGCAGCCAATTCACTAGCGGGAGGCTTACCGGGGAGCTGTTTTTT.

The rearrangement links TRBV7-2 to TRBJ1-5; D uncertain. Germline lookup yields CDR1 SGHTA and CDR2 FQGNSA. V shed 1 base and J shed 6 bases, with 7 bases lying between them. This CDR3 has 13 amino acids. The CDR3 loop is CASSLGAGQPQHF. The CDR3 DNA reads TGTGCCAGCAGCTTAGGTGCGGGTCAGCCCCAGCATTTT.

The sample holds one count of this clone. The V and J genes are TRBV11-2 and TRBJ2-1; 11 nucleotides align to TRBD2. The CDR3 is made up of 15 amino acids. Germline lookup yields CDR1 SGHAT and CDR2 FQNNGV. V lost 5 bases, J lost 9 bases, and 9 bases stayed unmatched. In DNA, the CDR3 is TGTGCCAGCAGCCGATCAGGACTAGCGGGCACTGAGCAGTTCTTC. This encodes CASSRSGLAGTEQFF. Together with reference TRBV11-2 and TRBJ2-1, the CDR3 gives the full variable domain: EAGVAQSPRYKIIEKRQSVAFWCNPISGHATLYWYQQILGQGPKLLIQFQNNGVVDDSQLPKDRFSAERLKGVDSTLKIQPAKLEDSAVYLCASSRSGLAGTEQFFGPGTRLTVL.

The V call is TRBV6-1, the J call TRBJ2-7, with D tentatively TRBD1 (6 bases). The germline V gene has CDR1 MNHNS and CDR2 SASEGT. V was pared by 8 bases and J by 3 bases, with 8 bases between. The CDR3 covers 11 residues. Here the CDR3 DNA reads TGTGCCAGCGTGACAGGCTACGAGCAGTACTTC. Translating gives CASVTGYEQYF.

The rearrangement uses TRBV11-3 and TRBJ2-4; 16 bases fit TRBD2. Germline CDR1 reads SGHNT; CDR2 reads YENEEA. The CDR3 is made up of 20 amino acids. The J segment lost 1 base and the V segment lost 5 bases, leaving 11 bases of the junction unmatched. The CDR3, as DNA: TGTGCCAGCAGCCAGGGACTAGCGGGAGGGCCGAGTGGGGCCAAAAACATTCAGTACTTC. Translating gives CASSQGLAGGPSGAKNIQYF.

This clone was observed a few times. The genes are TRBV4-3 and TRBJ1-2; maybe TRBD1 (5 bases). CDR1 is LGHNA and CDR2 is YSLEER in the germline V gene. V was cut by 3 bases and J by 5 bases, with 13 bases left in between. The CDR3 is 14 residues long. CDR3 DNA: TGCGCCAGCAGCCATTCGGGGGTCTCGTATGGCTACACCTTC. Its translation: CASSHSGVSYGYTF.

This clone was seen only a few times. This sequence joins TRBV4-2 and TRBJ2-3; 11 nucleotides line up with TRBD2. Trimming took 0 bases from V and 3 from J; bases not matched to a gene: 5. The CDR3 runs to 17 residues. From germline, CDR1 is LGHNA and CDR2 YNFKEQ. CDR3 region: CASSQDLASGGTDTQYF. The DNA of the CDR3 is TGTGCCAGCAGCCAAGATTTGGCTAGCGGGGGGACAGATACGCAGTATTTT.

The chain recombines TRBV6-5 with TRBJ1-1; 7 bases line up with TRBD1. The V gene end was trimmed by 0 bases and the J gene end by 11 bases; junction bases not matched to a gene: 3. The CDR3 extends over 12 amino acids. The germline CDR1 and CDR2 sequences are MNHEY and SVGAGI. The CDR3 nucleotides read TGTGCCAGCAGTTACTCCGGCAGGGGGGCTTTCTTT. It translates to CASSYSGRGAFF.

The chain uses TRBV7-6 and TRBJ2-2; the D gene is possibly TRBD2 (7 bases). Trimming removed 5 bases from V and 6 bases from J, with 10 bases in between. CDR1 is SGHVS and CDR2 is FNYEAQ in the germline V gene. This CDR3 is built from 13 residues. The CDR3 is CASSRGAAGELFF. DNA for the CDR3: TGTGCCAGCAGCCGGGGGGCGGCCGGGGAGCTGTTTTTT.

The rearrangement links TRBV2 to TRBJ2-3; a weak D match, TRBD1 (6 bases). Trimming cost V 8 bases and J 3 bases, with 15 bases left between them. The CDR3 has 14 residues. Germline lookup yields CDR1 SNHLY and CDR2 FYNNEI. CDR3 protein: CASGLAGVTDTQYF. CDR3 DNA sequence: TGTGCCAGCGGTCTGGCAGGGGTTACAGATACGCAGTATTTT.